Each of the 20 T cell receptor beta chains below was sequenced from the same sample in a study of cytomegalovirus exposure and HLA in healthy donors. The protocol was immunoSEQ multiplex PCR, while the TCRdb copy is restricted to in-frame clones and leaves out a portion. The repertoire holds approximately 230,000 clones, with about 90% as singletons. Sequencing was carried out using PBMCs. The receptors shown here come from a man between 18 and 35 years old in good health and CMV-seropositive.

In DNA, the CDR3 is TGTGCCAGCAGCTTAGGCCCCAACGACAGGGACGAGCAGTACTTC. Its translation: CASSLGPNDRDEQYF. This chain connects TRBV11-3 to TRBJ2-7; TRBD1 agrees at 7 bases. The J segment lost 5 bases and the V segment lost 1 base, leaving 8 bases of the junction unmatched. CDR1 and CDR2 from the germline V gene are SGHNT and YENEEA. The CDR3 length is 15 residues.

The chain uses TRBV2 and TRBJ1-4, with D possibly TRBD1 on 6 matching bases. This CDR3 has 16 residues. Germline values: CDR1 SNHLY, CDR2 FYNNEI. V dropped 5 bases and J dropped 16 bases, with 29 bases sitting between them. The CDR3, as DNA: TGTGCCAGCAGTCCCGGGACAACTCCCCGAGGAGGGGAGGGGTTTTTT. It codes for CASSPGTTPRGGEGFF.

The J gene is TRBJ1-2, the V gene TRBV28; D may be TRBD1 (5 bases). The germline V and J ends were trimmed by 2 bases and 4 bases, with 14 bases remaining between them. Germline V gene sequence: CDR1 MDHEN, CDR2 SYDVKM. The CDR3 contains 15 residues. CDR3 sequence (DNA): TGTGCCAGCAGTTTAAGGGGCAGGGAGGGCTATGGCTACACCTTC. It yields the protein CASSLRGREGYGYTF.

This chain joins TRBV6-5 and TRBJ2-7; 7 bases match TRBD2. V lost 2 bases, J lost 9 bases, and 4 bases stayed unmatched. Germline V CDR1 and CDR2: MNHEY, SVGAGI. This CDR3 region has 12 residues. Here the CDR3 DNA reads TGTGCCAGCAGTTACGAGGGAGGGATGCAGTACTTC. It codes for CASSYEGGMQYF.

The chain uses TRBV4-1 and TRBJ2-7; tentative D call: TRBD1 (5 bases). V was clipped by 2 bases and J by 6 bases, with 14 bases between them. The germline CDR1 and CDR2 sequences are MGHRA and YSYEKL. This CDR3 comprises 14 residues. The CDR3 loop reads CASSQLAGPIEQYF. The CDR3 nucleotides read TGCGCCAGCAGCCAATTAGCAGGGCCCATCGAGCAGTACTTC.

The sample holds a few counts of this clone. DNA of the CDR3: TGTGCCAGCAGTGAATCTGGCAGGGCGCTTTATGGCTACACCTTC. This codes for CASSESGRALYGYTF. The V call is TRBV6-1, the J call TRBJ1-2, with D possibly being TRBD1 (5 bases). From germline, CDR1 is MNHNS and CDR2 SASEGT. There are 15 residues in the CDR3. The germline V and J ends were trimmed by 2 bases and 5 bases, with 15 bases remaining between them.

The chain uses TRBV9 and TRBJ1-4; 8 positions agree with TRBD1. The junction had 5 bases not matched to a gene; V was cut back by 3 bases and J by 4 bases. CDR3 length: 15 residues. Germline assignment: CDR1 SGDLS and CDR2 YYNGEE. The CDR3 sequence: CASSAGQGDNEKLFF. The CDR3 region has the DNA TGTGCCAGCAGCGCCGGACAGGGTGATAATGAAAAACTGTTTTTT.

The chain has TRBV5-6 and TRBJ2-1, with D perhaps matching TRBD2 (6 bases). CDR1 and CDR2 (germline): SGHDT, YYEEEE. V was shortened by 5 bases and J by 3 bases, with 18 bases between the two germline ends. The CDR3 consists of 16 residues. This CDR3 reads CASRLTGTSHYNEQFF. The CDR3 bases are TGTGCCAGCAGACTAACCGGGACTTCCCACTACAATGAGCAGTTCTTC.

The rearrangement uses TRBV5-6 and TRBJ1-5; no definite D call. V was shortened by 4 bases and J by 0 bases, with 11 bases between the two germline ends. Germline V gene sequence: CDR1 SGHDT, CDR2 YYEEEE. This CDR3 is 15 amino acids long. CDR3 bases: TGTGCCAGCAGCGCTCAGTCTTATAGCAATCAGCCCCAGCATTTT. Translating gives CASSAQSYSNQPQHF.

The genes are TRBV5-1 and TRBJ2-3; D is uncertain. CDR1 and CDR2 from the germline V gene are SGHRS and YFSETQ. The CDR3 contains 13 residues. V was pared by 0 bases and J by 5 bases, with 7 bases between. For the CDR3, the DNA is TGCGCCAGCAGCTTGGCCGGGCGAGATACGCAGTATTTT. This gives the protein CASSLAGRDTQYF.

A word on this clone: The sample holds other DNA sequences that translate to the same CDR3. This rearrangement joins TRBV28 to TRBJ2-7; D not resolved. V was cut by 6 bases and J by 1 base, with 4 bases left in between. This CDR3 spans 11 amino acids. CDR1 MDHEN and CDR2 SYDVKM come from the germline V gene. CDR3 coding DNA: TGTGCCAGCAGCCGTTCCTACGAGCAGTACTTC. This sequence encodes CASSRSYEQYF.

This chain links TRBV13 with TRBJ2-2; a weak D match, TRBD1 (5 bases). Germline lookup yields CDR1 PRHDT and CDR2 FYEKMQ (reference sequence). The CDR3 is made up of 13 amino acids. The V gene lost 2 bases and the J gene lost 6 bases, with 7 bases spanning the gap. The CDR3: CASSLRGAGELFF. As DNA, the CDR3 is TGTGCCAGCAGCTTAAGGGGCGCCGGGGAGCTGTTTTTT.

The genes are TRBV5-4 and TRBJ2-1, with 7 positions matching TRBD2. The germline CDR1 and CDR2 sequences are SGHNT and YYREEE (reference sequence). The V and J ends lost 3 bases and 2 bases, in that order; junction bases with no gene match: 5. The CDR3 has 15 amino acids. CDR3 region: CASSYGTNTYNEQFF. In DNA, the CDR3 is TGTGCCAGCAGCTACGGGACTAACACCTACAATGAGCAGTTCTTC.

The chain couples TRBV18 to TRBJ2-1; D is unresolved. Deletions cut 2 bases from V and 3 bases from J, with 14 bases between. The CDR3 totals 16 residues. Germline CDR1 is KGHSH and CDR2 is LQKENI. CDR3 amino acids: CASSPIAVAHYNEQFF. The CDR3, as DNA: TGTGCCAGCTCACCAATCGCAGTCGCCCACTACAATGAGCAGTTCTTC. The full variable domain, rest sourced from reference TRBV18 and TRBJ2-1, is NAGVMQNPRHLVRRRGQEARLRCSPMKGHSHVYWYRQLPEEGLKFMVYLQKENIIDESGMPKERFSAEFPKEGPSILRIQQVVRGDSAAYFCASSPIAVAHYNEQFFGPGTRLTVL.

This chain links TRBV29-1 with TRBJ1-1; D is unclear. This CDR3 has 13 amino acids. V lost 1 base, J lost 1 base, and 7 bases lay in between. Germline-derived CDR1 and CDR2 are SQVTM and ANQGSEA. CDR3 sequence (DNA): TGCAGCGTTGAAGTCTGGCAGAACACTGAAGCTTTCTTT. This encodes CSVEVWQNTEAFF.

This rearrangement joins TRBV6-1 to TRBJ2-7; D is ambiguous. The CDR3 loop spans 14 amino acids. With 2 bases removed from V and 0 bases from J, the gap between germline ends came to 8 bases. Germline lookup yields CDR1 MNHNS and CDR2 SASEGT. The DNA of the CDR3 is TGTGCCAGCAGTGAAAGAGATCCCTCCTACGAGCAGTACTTC. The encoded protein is CASSERDPSYEQYF.

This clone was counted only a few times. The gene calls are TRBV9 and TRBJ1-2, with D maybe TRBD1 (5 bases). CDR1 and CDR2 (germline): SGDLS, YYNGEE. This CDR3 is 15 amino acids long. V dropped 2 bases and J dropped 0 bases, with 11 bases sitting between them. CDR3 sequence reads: CASSVYSGSNYGYTF. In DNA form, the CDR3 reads TGTGCCAGCAGCGTCTACTCAGGGTCTAACTATGGCTACACCTTC.

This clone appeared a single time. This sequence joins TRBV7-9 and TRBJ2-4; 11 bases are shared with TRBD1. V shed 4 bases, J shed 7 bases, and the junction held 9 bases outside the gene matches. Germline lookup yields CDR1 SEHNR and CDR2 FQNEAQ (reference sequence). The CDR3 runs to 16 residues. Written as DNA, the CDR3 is TGTGCCAGCAGCTCGGGGTGGAGGGACAGGGGGAACATTCAGTACTTC. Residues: CASSSGWRDRGNIQYF.

CDR3 in amino acids: CASSASHPFF. CDR3 DNA: TGTGCCAGCAGTGCCTCCCACCCGTTCTTC. The chain combines TRBV2 with TRBJ2-1; D is undetermined. The length of the CDR3 is 10 residues. The germline V gene has CDR1 SNHLY and CDR2 FYNNEI. V shed 4 bases and J shed 15 bases, with 10 bases lying between them.

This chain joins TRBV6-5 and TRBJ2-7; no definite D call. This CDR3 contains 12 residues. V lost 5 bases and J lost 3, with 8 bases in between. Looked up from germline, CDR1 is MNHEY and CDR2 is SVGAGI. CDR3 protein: CASSTVGYEQYF. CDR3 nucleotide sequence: TGTGCCAGCAGTACAGTTGGCTACGAGCAGTACTTC.